This T cell receptor (beta chain) originates from a study of cytomegalovirus exposure and HLA in healthy donors (dated by TCRdb to the late 2010s). Notes on the research overall: According to an earlier analysis of a few hundred of the donors, some 170 million T cells yielded 95 million to 140 million unique TCR beta sequences and roughly 280 Gb of sequence data. The later analysis used no new phenotypic data to find candidate immune exposures, relying instead on TCR beta sequences and their occurrence across donors. Because of strong linkage in the cohort, five DR-DQ haplotypes were treated as single units for association and clustering. Both class I and class II loci were covered by HLA typing, at four-digit resolution. An early release that covered around 590 HLA-typed donors contained around 300 gigabases of sequencing data and tens of millions of unique TCR sequences. The genetic ancestry cluster associated with self-reported Caucasian donors included 81% of the roughly 360 genotyped donors. Across approximately 420 genotyped donors of the cohort, an average of about 240,000 unique TCR beta nucleotide sequences per donor were sequenced, and 15% to 20% of those sequences were non-productive. All discovery cohort repertoires had been generated using a single sequencing platform. The study profiled the T cell repertoires of hundreds of subjects by immunosequencing and related them to cytomegalovirus serostatus. The study aimed to test whether signatures of past pathogen exposure could be identified by cataloging public T cell receptors. A later genetic analysis used genome-wide SNP genotypes for about 55% of the 666 donors, treating that subset as a discovery cohort. Besides the first cohort of around 670 subjects, a separate validation cohort made up of over 95 different subjects was used. In an earlier analysis of a few hundred of the donors, high-throughput TCR beta sequencing was used to judge whether each TCR beta V gene segment behaved as functional or pseudogenic. A later analysis re-examined previously published TCR beta repertoires from 500 to 700 donors and added high-resolution HLA genotyping to investigate patterns of TCR occurrence. The number of donors typed differed by locus, with roughly 629-640 for A, B, C, DRB1 and DQB1, approximately 500 for DQA1, over 600 for DPA1, and some 440 for DPB1. Alongside the repertoire data, information on donor age, sex, ethnicity and CMV serostatus was compiled. The study combined high-throughput TCR immunosequencing, statistical association of individual TCRs with disease status, and machine learning to predict cytomegalovirus infection status. General conclusions and limits of the study: The authors suggested that the approach could potentially be generalized to other disease states and immunological phenotypes. The cohort was sequenced for TCR beta chains only, and without alpha or paired-chain data the features that could be detected were limited. An association between a missense DCLRE1C variant and V-gene and J-gene trimming of TCR beta chains was found in a later genetic analysis and replicated in an independent cohort. Some IMGT-functional V segments, including TRBV6-2 and TRBV6-3, could not be told apart with the 87-base-pair reads, so those segments were excluded. A later analysis found that HLA-associated TCR beta chains were more clonally expanded and had lower generation probabilities than equally common non-associated chains. Strong co-occurrence of HLA alleles, especially DR and DQ, made assigning TCR associations to individual alleles difficult. While some public TCRs were present in many individuals, most TCR sequences turned up only very rarely across donors. The only immune exposure information available for the cohort was CMV serostatus. Specific HLA alleles were associated with 16,951 TCR beta sequences at a false discovery rate of 0.05 in a later analysis. Roughly uniform sequencing depth across donors was assumed in presence/absence analyses, although this assumption may not hold. In the study, around 150 TCR beta chains were listed as associated with cytomegalovirus. Three of the identified cytomegalovirus-associated TCR beta chains were confirmed in vitro to be specific for cytomegalovirus antigens. In a later genetic analysis, fewer N-insertions in productive TCRs were reported among donors in an Asian-associated ancestry cluster than the roughly 710-donor mean. In an earlier analysis of a few hundred of the donors, most TCR beta V segments were observed in productive rearrangements about 90% or about 30% of the time, broadly matching IMGT annotations. According to a later analysis, parvovirus B19, influenza, CMV and Epstein-Barr virus appeared linked to several top co-occurrence clusters. According to a later analysis, TCR association rates differed among HLA loci, with DRB1 alleles showing the most associated TCRs and HLA-C alleles showing the fewest. A further reported finding was that TCR beta sequences accurately predicted the HLA-A and HLA-B alleles for most subjects in the first cohort. Because some donors lacked HLA typing at each locus, the association tests relied only on the typed subset. In both the original and validation cohorts, the classifier was reported to diagnose cytomegalovirus status with high specificity and sensitivity. The earlier analysis of some 560 of the donors excluded roughly 17 rarely observed V segments, including chromosome 9 orphons, because counts were too low. A group of highly shared sequence variants was considered likely to be a technical artifact of the sequencing pipeline. Correlated functional status among segregating V segments might be attributable to linkage disequilibrium, but an unknown experimental factor could not be ruled out. Most CMV-associated TCR beta chains appeared to be HLA-restricted in a later analysis, and the HLA associations seemed to be driven largely by CMV exposure.

CDR1 and CDR2 are drawn from the germline V gene (reference sequence): SGHNT, YYREEE. CDR3 length: 14 amino acids, cysteine to phenylalanine. CDR3 DNA is the only sequence kept; it has 42 bases, read in frame from the first base. Relative to germline, V is missing 4 bases and J is missing 5 bases, with 7 bases of the junction outside any gene match. Points on this clone: Its recognized antigen is unknown. Base quality data are lacking; no much larger clone is found one base away.

The cohort was made up of approximately 670 healthy bone marrow donors. All cohort members were sampled while nominally healthy, although unrecorded immune exposures were likely present. The donor tested CMV seropositive and was one of the 289 seropositive cohort members. A peripheral blood sample was provided by each donor, and peripheral blood mononuclear cells were used for TCR beta sequencing. The Qiagen DNeasy Blood Extraction Kit was used to extract genomic DNA from the blood cell samples. The library was produced with the immunoSEQ multiplex PCR assay. For the multiplex PCR, a mixture combining 60 forward primers for TCR Vbeta segments and 13 reverse primers for TCR Jbeta segments was used. Amplification of the CDR3 region of rearranged TCR beta genes was performed with a multiplex PCR assay on genomic DNA. The Illumina HiSeq System was used to sequence the amplified TCR beta libraries as 87-base-pair reads. Turning to the authors' computational methods: In a later analysis, 70 million to 95 million unique TCR beta chains were counted across the roughly 610 repertoires, and approximately 11 million of these chains were shared by at least two donors. Raw reads were error-corrected and collapsed into unique sequences by a nearest-neighbor algorithm in which closely related sequences were merged to remove PCR and sequencing errors. Alignment of CDR3 sequences to IMGT reference sequences was used to assign V, D and J gene segments. For a sequence to be retained, a match of at least six nucleotides to both a V gene segment and a J gene segment was required. A rearrangement was called productive if the CDR3 had no stop codons and remained in frame with V and J, and every other rearrangement was called non-productive. Following IMGT convention, CDR3 was defined as the stretch from the second conserved V-encoded cysteine to the conserved J-encoded phenylalanine. In an earlier analysis of more than 550 of the donors, sequences lacking an unambiguous match to a single V gene segment were excluded. In an earlier analysis of 500 to 750 of the donors, V segments were called functional above 56.7% productive rearrangements and were called segregating when the between-donor standard deviation exceeded 5%. A statistical classification framework was built to diagnose cytomegalovirus status from the catalog of TCR beta chain sequences. V and J gene assignment, in a later analysis, came from comparing TCR nucleotide sequences with IMGT/GENE-DB human TR gene sequences. A later analysis assigned CDR3 sequences and most-parsimonious VDJ recombination scenarios with the TCRdist pipeline. In a later analysis, every TCR beta chain was defined by the combination of its CDR3 amino acid sequence and its V-gene family, and reads without a unique V-gene family were dropped. A later analysis removed 600 or so highly shared, low-generation-probability nucleotide sequences to deal with suspected cross-contamination and a sequencing artifact. For each public chain, a later analysis derived a clonal expansion index from normalized ranks of inferred template counts within each repertoire. A later analysis computed generation probabilities with a VDJ recombination model fitted to out-of-frame rearrangements, and checked the results against IGoR. A later analysis scored TCR-TCR, TCR-HLA and TCR-CMV co-occurrence with hypergeometric tests, applying a repertoire-size bias correction to TCR pairs. To estimate false discovery rates, a later analysis permuted the HLA or CMV assignments 20 times. In a later analysis, co-occurring TCRs were grouped with DBSCAN, and TCRdist sequence similarity was added when clustering was performed within HLA-allele-positive subsets. Repertoires with fewer than 30,000 or more than 120,000 public chains were left out of co-occurrence clustering, as were about five repertoires with anomalous nucleotide sharing. TCRdb carries this immuneACCESS record with in-frame sequences only. Its versions omit some clonotypes, under half of them owing to an unresolved V gene in the studies checked, with the rest unexplained. V and J calls and clone size are copied from that table; D and trimming were computed from the DNA. Counted in this sample were more than 150,000 clones; 84% of them appeared once. The ten largest clones capture around 2.5% of the sample.

This sequence originates from a woman aged 45-60 years in good health and CMV-seropositive. Material for sequencing was PBMCs. The V gene is TRBV5-4 and the J gene is TRBJ1-1, with 8 bases matching TRBD1. The sequence in DNA is TGTGCCAGCAGCGCCGCCGGGACAGGTACTGAAGCTTTCTTT. Its translation reads: CASSAAGTGTEAFF.